The 14 T cell receptor beta chains reported below all come from one sample, sequenced in a study of blood T cells in healthy people across ages. PCR was performed a second time for roughly 6 to 12 cycles using a sample-barcoded 5' primer and a J-beta primer mix. A single record per CDR3 protein comes from TCRdb applying MiXCR to the 5' RACE reads. The profile shows hundreds of thousands of distinct CDR3 sequences, approximately 31% of them singletons. Sample: blood. The receptor set was obtained from an elderly woman in good health.

This clonotype appeared once. A much more abundant neighbour one base away suggests this may be a read error. As DNA, the CDR3 is TGTGCCAGCAGCTTGGAACCGGGCTACAATGAGCAGTACTTC. It specifies CASSLEPGYNEQYF. V usage is TRBV5-4 and J usage is TRBJ2-1; no firm D call. Matching the DNA end better, TRBJ2-7 makes the J call doubtful. Germline V CDR1 and CDR2: SGHNT, YYREEE (reference sequence). This CDR3 spans 14 amino acids.

This clonotype was detected only a few times. CDR3 loop: CASSYLARGGNQPQHF. The CDR3 nucleotides read TGTGCCAGCAGTTACCTAGCCCGCGGCGGAAATCAGCCCCAGCATTTT. The gene calls are TRBV6-2 or TRBV6-3 and TRBJ1-5; D call uncertain. Trimming removed 2 bases at V and 4 bases at J, with 15 bases between. This CDR3 comprises 16 residues. The germline CDR1 and CDR2 sequences are MNHEY and SVGEGT.

This clonotype was counted many times. This chain connects TRBV5-6 to TRBJ2-3; 9 positions agree with TRBD1. Germline V gene sequence: CDR1 SGHDT, CDR2 YYEEEE. V shed 0 bases, J shed 1 base, and the junction held 6 bases outside the gene matches. The CDR3 consists of 17 residues. The CDR3 sequence: CASSLANRGLGTDTQYF. CDR3 DNA: TGTGCCAGCAGCTTGGCCAACAGGGGGCTTGGCACAGATACGCAGTATTTT.

As for this clonotype: One end of the junction does not line up with germline, which may come from a read error. The chain joins TRBV20-1 to TRBJ2-5; D unclear. In germline, CDR1 is DFQATT, CDR2 SNEGSKA (reference sequence). This CDR3 spans 13 amino acids. The CDR3 DNA reads as TGCGGTGCTAGAGGCGAATACCAAGAGACCCAGTACTTC. Translation gives CGARGEYQETQYF.

This clonotype showed up many times. The V call is TRBV6-5, the J call TRBJ2-7; D may correspond to TRBD1 or TRBD2 (6 bases each). V shed 5 bases and J shed 1 base, with 15 bases lying between them. The germline CDR1 and CDR2 sequences are MNHEY and SVGAGI. This CDR3 contains 15 residues. CDR3 protein: CASSHREDPSYEQYF. CDR3 bases: TGTGCCAGCAGTCACAGGGAGGACCCGTCCTACGAGCAGTACTTC.

There are many counts of this clonotype. V is TRBV5-1 and J is TRBJ2-7; the D gene could be TRBD1 or TRBD2 (5 bases each). The V gene's germline CDR1 is SGHRS and CDR2 YFSETQ. CDR3 length: 14 residues. Trimming cost V 2 bases and J 0 bases, with 9 bases left between them. The CDR3 nucleotides read TGCGCCAGCAGCTTCGAGGGGCCCTCCTACGAGCAGTACTTC. Translated: CASSFEGPSYEQYF.

The rearrangement joins TRBV6-5 to TRBJ1-5, with 7 positions matching TRBD1. Germline V gene lookup returns CDR1 MNHEY and CDR2 SVGAGI. The CDR3 contains 14 residues. The V segment lost 6 bases and the J segment 4 bases; nucleotides outside the gene matches: 6. This CDR3 is CASRQGQKNQPQHF. CDR3 nucleotides: TGTGCCAGCAGACAGGGACAGAAAAATCAGCCCCAGCATTTT.

The V gene is TRBV6-1, the J gene TRBJ1-5; D gene unclear. In germline, CDR1 is MNHNS, CDR2 SASEGT. V lost 3 bases and J 0 bases, leaving 6 bases between the germline ends. The CDR3 is 14 residues long. Here the CDR3 DNA reads TGTGCCAGCAGTGATGCGTATAGCAATCAGCCCCAGCATTTT. Translation: CASSDAYSNQPQHF.

In its sample, this clonotype was seen many times. The chain couples TRBV24-1 to TRBJ2-5, with D perhaps TRBD1 (5 bases). V was pared by 3 bases and J by 5 bases, with 9 bases between. Germline V gives CDR1 KGHDR, CDR2 SFDVKD. The CDR3 consists of 13 residues. CDR3 sequence reads: CATSDGQGETQYF. In DNA, the CDR3 is TGTGCCACCAGTGATGGACAAGGGGAGACCCAGTACTTC.

This chain links TRBV7-2 with TRBJ1-5; D is perhaps TRBD1 (5 bases). V shed 1 base and J shed 6 bases, with 13 bases lying between them. Germline V lookup: CDR1 SGHTA, CDR2 FQGNSA. The CDR3 runs to 15 residues. CDR3 region: CASSLGQGQGQPQHF. The CDR3 nucleotides are TGTGCCAGCAGCTTAGGGCAGGGCCAAGGTCAGCCCCAGCATTTT.

V and J are TRBV25-1 and TRBJ1-6; no firm D call. Germline CDR1 MGHDK, CDR2 SYGVNS. The CDR3 has 12 amino acids. The ends were cut back, 8 bases at V and 4 bases at J, with 6 bases in the middle. CDR3 region: CASGGYNSPLHF. The CDR3 DNA reads TGTGCCAGCGGAGGGTATAATTCACCCCTCCACTTT.

A remark on this clonotype: A read error is possible here, since a much larger clone lies one base away. The chain joins TRBV20-1 to TRBJ2-3, with a possible D match to TRBD2 (5 bases). Germline CDR1 is DFQATT and CDR2 is SNEGSKA (reference sequence). CDR3 size: 18 residues. The CDR3, as DNA: TGCAGTGCTGGAGATCATGGTAGGCGGTCGGGTAGCGCAGATACGCAGTATTTT. It encodes CSAGDHGRRSGSADTQYF.

Note on this clonotype: Its ends do not fully match the called genes, so a read error is possible. V usage is TRBV11-1 and J usage is TRBJ2-3; 8 bases match TRBD2. Germline assignment: CDR1 SGHAT and CDR2 FQDESV (reference sequence). This CDR3 contains 16 residues. CDR3 DNA: TGTGTCAGCAGCTCACAGCGGGGGCCAAGCACAGATACGCAGTATTTT. It yields the protein CVSSSQRGPSTDTQYF.

Many counts were recorded for this clonotype. V and J are TRBV2 and TRBJ1-2; tentatively, D is TRBD1 (5 bases). Germline V gene lookup returns CDR1 SNHLY and CDR2 FYNNEI. Trimming pared 2 bases from V and 4 bases from J, leaving 14 bases between. CDR3 length: 15 residues. The CDR3 region is CASSEMPPGAYGYTF. The CDR3 DNA follows: TGTGCCAGCAGTGAAATGCCACCCGGGGCCTATGGCTACACCTTC.